This entry is about one TCR beta chain. Its cognate antigen is unknown. Assay: immunoSEQ multiplex PCR; the TCRdb copy retains only in-frame clones and omits some. The profile shows 130,000 or so clones, approximately 86% of them singletons. The sample originates from a study of T cell responses to AZD1222 COVID-19 vaccine. General study results and limits: Spike-wide vaccine-associated CD4 TCRs dominated at 160-218 and 743-854.

Germline V gives CDR1 LGHDT, CDR2 YNNKEL (reference sequence). J was trimmed by 8 bases and V by 2 bases; bases with no gene match: 14. This CDR3 has 16 residues. Sequencing used peripheral blood, obtained 28 days after the second AZD1222 dose. The sequence derives from an adult who received the AZD1222 COVID-19 vaccine. The chain joins TRBV3-1 (or the pseudogene TRBV3-2) to TRBJ1-2; TRBD1 agrees at 7 bases. The CDR3 coding sequence is TGTGCCAGCAGCCAAAGTGGGAGACAGGGAATTGGGGGCTACACCTTC. It is translated as CASSQSGRQGIGGYTF.